This T cell receptor (beta chain) was identified in a study of blood T cells in healthy people across ages. This clonotype showed up many times. What it recognizes is unknown. The CDR3 runs to 16 residues. V dropped 0 bases and J dropped 6 bases, with 15 bases sitting between them. CDR1 is LGHDT and CDR2 is YNNKEL in the germline V gene (reference sequence). Study-wide results and caveats: CMV status of donors was not determined, possibly confounding expanded clonotype changes. In long-lived donors, naive CD4+ cell counts and diversity exceeded those of aged donors.

A second PCR, run for roughly 7 to 11 cycles, used a sample-barcoded 5' primer plus a J-beta primer mix. TCRdb reprocessed the 5' RACE reads via MiXCR and lists one record per CDR3 protein. The sample comprises approximately 1.5 million distinct CDR3 sequences, around 36% of which are singletons, and approximately 10% rests with the top ten. The sequence came from a woman in her 30s in good health. Input material: blood. This chain uses TRBV3-1 with TRBJ2-1; D might be TRBD2 (7 bases). The CDR3 DNA is TGTGCCAGCAGCCAAGACTGGGGGGGCCCCGGCAATGAGCAGTTCTTC. Its translation is CASSQDWGGPGNEQFF.